The rows below give T cell receptor beta chains drawn from one sample of a study of T-cell reconstitution after alpha-beta-depleted transplantation in children. TCRdb fed the PCR reads into MiXCR, producing one record per CDR3 protein. This table holds 200,000 to 250,000 distinct CDR3 sequences, around 9.6% found once. The input for sequencing was PBMCs from the stem cell graft donor, taken from the stem cell graft. The origin of the receptors is a human donor who donated a stem cell graft to a child with acute lymphoblastic leukemia. The CDR3 runs from the conserved cysteine through the conserved F or W. The order of the fields is D gene, clone size, V gene, J gene, CDR3 DNA, CDR3 protein. The D gene is left open where the match is weak. Rows may omit the clone size; those that give it use once, few, many or a size class.

d_gene: .
abundance: many
v_gene: TRBV7-6
j_gene: TRBJ2-3
CDR3nt: TGTGCCAGCAGCGGGTCAGGTCCCACAGATACGCAGTATTTT
CDR3aa: CASSGSGPTDTQYF

d_gene: .
abundance: .
v_gene: TRBV7-8
j_gene: TRBJ2-7
CDR3nt: TGTGCCAGCAGCTTTTCCCTATATTCCGAGCAGTACTTC
CDR3aa: CASSFSLYSEQYF

d_gene: TRBD1
abundance: many
v_gene: TRBV20-1
j_gene: TRBJ1-2
CDR3nt: TGCAGTGCTAGAGCCCCGACAGGGCCCCTCTATGGCTACACCTTC
CDR3aa: CSARAPTGPLYGYTF

d_gene: .
abundance: few
v_gene: TRBV5-1
j_gene: TRBJ2-1
CDR3nt: TGCGCCAGCAGCGGGACCCTTCTGAATGAGCAGTTCTTC
CDR3aa: CASSGTLLNEQFF

d_gene: .
abundance: many
v_gene: TRBV6-1
j_gene: TRBJ2-1
CDR3nt: TGTGCCAGCAGTGAACAGGGGAATGAGCAGTTCTTC
CDR3aa: CASSEQGNEQFF

d_gene: TRBD2
abundance: .
v_gene: TRBV3-1
j_gene: TRBJ2-1
CDR3nt: TGTGCCACCAGCCAGGATTTAGCGGGGGGCTCCTACAATGAGCAGTTCTTC
CDR3aa: CATSQDLAGGSYNEQFF

d_gene: .
abundance: .
v_gene: TRBV5-1
j_gene: TRBJ2-5
CDR3nt: TGCGCCAGCAGCTTGGCCCTCGTCGGGGGGCTGGAGACCCAGTACTTC
CDR3aa: CASSLALVGGLETQYF

d_gene: .
abundance: many
v_gene: TRBV20-1
j_gene: TRBJ1-5
CDR3nt: TGCAGTGCTCCCCGCGGTGGGCCGGGGCAGCCCCAGCATTTT
CDR3aa: CSAPRGGPGQPQHF

d_gene: TRBD2
abundance: few
v_gene: TRBV12-3/TRBV12-4
j_gene: TRBJ2-1
CDR3nt: TGTGCCAGCAGTCCCCAGACTAGCGGGGGTTGGAATGAGCAGTTCTTC
CDR3aa: CASSPQTSGGWNEQFF

d_gene: .
abundance: .
v_gene: TRBV10-3
j_gene: TRBJ1-2
CDR3nt: TGTGCCATCAGTAACCAATGGGGGCCCTATGGCTACACCTTC
CDR3aa: CAISNQWGPYGYTF

d_gene: .
abundance: many
v_gene: TRBV6-5
j_gene: TRBJ2-1
CDR3nt: TGTGCCAGCAGTTACTCAGGGGTGGGATCCTACAATGAGCAGTTCTTC
CDR3aa: CASSYSGVGSYNEQFF

d_gene: TRBD1
abundance: few
v_gene: TRBV20-1
j_gene: TRBJ1-1
CDR3nt: TGCAGTGCTAGAAAGAAGACAGGGGCGCAGGGCACTGAAGCTTTCTTT
CDR3aa: CSARKKTGAQGTEAFF

d_gene: .
abundance: .
v_gene: TRBV7-9
j_gene: TRBJ1-1
CDR3nt: TGTTCCAGCAGGCGAGGGGCCACTGAAGCTTTCTTT
CDR3aa: CSSRRGATEAFF

d_gene: .
abundance: few
v_gene: TRBV20-1
j_gene: TRBJ2-7
CDR3nt: TGCAGTGCTAGGCAGTCGGGGGACGAGCAGTACTTC
CDR3aa: CSARQSGDEQYF

d_gene: .
abundance: few
v_gene: TRBV5-6
j_gene: TRBJ2-1
CDR3nt: TGTGCCAGCAGCGTCCGGGACATGCAGTTCTTC
CDR3aa: CASSVRDMQFF

d_gene: .
abundance: .
v_gene: TRBV5-1
j_gene: TRBJ1-1
CDR3nt: TGCGCCAGCAGCAATAGCCGGGTTGGGCCGAACACTGAAGCTTTCTTT
CDR3aa: CASSNSRVGPNTEAFF

d_gene: TRBD2
abundance: .
v_gene: TRBV7-2
j_gene: TRBJ2-1
CDR3nt: TGTGCCAGCAGCCACGGACTAGCGGGGGGGTTTTACAATGAGCAGTTCTTC
CDR3aa: CASSHGLAGGFYNEQFF

d_gene: .
abundance: many
v_gene: TRBV9
j_gene: TRBJ1-3
CDR3nt: TGTGCCAGCAGCGCCCGACAGATATTCTCTGGAAACACCATATATTTT
CDR3aa: CASSARQIFSGNTIYF

d_gene: .
abundance: few
v_gene: TRBV3-1
j_gene: TRBJ2-5
CDR3nt: TGTGCCAGCAGCCAATGGGGGCTGTACCAAGAGACCCAGTACTTC
CDR3aa: CASSQWGLYQETQYF

d_gene: .
abundance: many
v_gene: TRBV4-2
j_gene: TRBJ2-1
CDR3nt: TGTGCCAGCAGCCAGACCGTAGGGGGAGGTGAGCAGTTCTTC
CDR3aa: CASSQTVGGGEQFF

d_gene: .
abundance: many
v_gene: TRBV12-3/TRBV12-4
j_gene: TRBJ1-2
CDR3nt: TGTGCCAGCAGTTTATGGGGGCTGGGAGGCTATGGCTACACCTTC
CDR3aa: CASSLWGLGGYGYTF

d_gene: .
abundance: many
v_gene: TRBV5-6
j_gene: TRBJ2-1
CDR3nt: TGTGCCAGCAGCTTCCGCGGTTACAATGAGCAGTTCTTC
CDR3aa: CASSFRGYNEQFF

d_gene: .
abundance: many
v_gene: TRBV6-5
j_gene: TRBJ2-3
CDR3nt: TGTGCCAGCAGTTACTTTCTATCGAGCACAGATACGCAGTATTTT
CDR3aa: CASSYFLSSTDTQYF

d_gene: .
abundance: few
v_gene: TRBV5-1
j_gene: TRBJ1-3
CDR3nt: TGCGCCAGCCGGGACTCTATTCGCTCTGGAAACACCATATATTTT
CDR3aa: CASRDSIRSGNTIYF

d_gene: TRBD1
abundance: few
v_gene: TRBV19
j_gene: TRBJ2-7
CDR3nt: TGTGCCAGTAGTACCACCGGGACAGGGCTATCCGAGCAGTACTTC
CDR3aa: CASSTTGTGLSEQYF

d_gene: .
abundance: .
v_gene: TRBV20-1
j_gene: TRBJ2-6
CDR3nt: TGCAGTGCCGTTACAGGGCCCCCCAGAGATGGGACAAAAGGACGCTCTGGGGCCAACGTCCTGACTTTC
CDR3aa: CSAVTGPPRDGTKGRSGANVLTF

d_gene: .
abundance: many
v_gene: TRBV5-1
j_gene: TRBJ2-5
CDR3nt: TGCGCCAGCAGCTCAATTTCGACAATTCAAGAGACCCAGTACTTC
CDR3aa: CASSSISTIQETQYF

d_gene: .
abundance: many
v_gene: TRBV6-2/TRBV6-3
j_gene: TRBJ2-3
CDR3nt: TGTGCCAGCAGTTACGGGGGGCGCGGAGATACGCAGTATTTT
CDR3aa: CASSYGGRGDTQYF

d_gene: .
abundance: few
v_gene: TRBV5-5
j_gene: TRBJ2-7
CDR3nt: TGTGCCAGCAGCTTGGGTCAGGGGTTGGCCTACGAGCAGTACTTC
CDR3aa: CASSLGQGLAYEQYF

d_gene: .
abundance: many
v_gene: TRBV5-1
j_gene: TRBJ1-3
CDR3nt: TGCGCCAGCACCGCGGACGTTGTCTCTGGAAACACCATATATTTT
CDR3aa: CASTADVVSGNTIYF

d_gene: TRBD2
abundance: .
v_gene: TRBV18
j_gene: TRBJ2-1
CDR3nt: TGTGCCAGCTCACCGAGACTAGCCATATCCTACAATGAGCAGTTCTTC
CDR3aa: CASSPRLAISYNEQFF

d_gene: .
abundance: few
v_gene: TRBV5-1
j_gene: TRBJ1-1
CDR3nt: TGCGCCAGCAGCAGTGGGACCAAAACCGTAGCTTTCTTT
CDR3aa: CASSSGTKTVAFF

d_gene: .
abundance: many
v_gene: TRBV5-1
j_gene: TRBJ1-5
CDR3nt: TGCGCCAGCAGCGTGAACGGGGATAGCAATCAGCCCCAGCATTTT
CDR3aa: CASSVNGDSNQPQHF

d_gene: .
abundance: .
v_gene: TRBV15
j_gene: TRBJ2-7
CDR3nt: TGTGCCACCAGCATTGGCTTTTACGAGCAGTACTTC
CDR3aa: CATSIGFYEQYF

d_gene: .
abundance: .
v_gene: TRBV6-1
j_gene: TRBJ2-5
CDR3nt: TGTGCCAGCGAGGGCAGAAAAGAGACCCAGTACTTC
CDR3aa: CASEGRKETQYF

d_gene: TRBD2
abundance: .
v_gene: TRBV3-1
j_gene: TRBJ2-1
CDR3nt: TGTGCCAGCAGCCAAGTGACTAGCGGGGGGGATTCCTACAATGAGCAGTTCTTC
CDR3aa: CASSQVTSGGDSYNEQFF

d_gene: .
abundance: many
v_gene: TRBV11-2
j_gene: TRBJ2-2
CDR3nt: TGTGCCAGCAGCTACAACGATGGGGGCGGGGAGCTGTTTTTT
CDR3aa: CASSYNDGGGELFF

d_gene: .
abundance: few
v_gene: TRBV5-1
j_gene: TRBJ1-1
CDR3nt: TGCGCCACCCGAGGGGCAGGACCAACTAACACTGAAGCTTTCTTT
CDR3aa: CATRGAGPTNTEAFF

d_gene: .
abundance: few
v_gene: TRBV20-1
j_gene: TRBJ1-4
CDR3nt: TGCAGTGTGCCAGGGAATGAAAAACTGTTTTTT
CDR3aa: CSVPGNEKLFF